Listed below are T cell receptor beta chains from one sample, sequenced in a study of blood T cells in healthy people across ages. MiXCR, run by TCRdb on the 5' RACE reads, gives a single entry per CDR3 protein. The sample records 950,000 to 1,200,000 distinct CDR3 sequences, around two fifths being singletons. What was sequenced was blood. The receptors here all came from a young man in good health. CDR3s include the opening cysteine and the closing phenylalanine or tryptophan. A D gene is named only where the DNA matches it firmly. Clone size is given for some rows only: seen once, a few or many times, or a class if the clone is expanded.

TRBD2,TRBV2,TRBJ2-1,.,TGTGCCAGCAGTCGGCCGCGGGGGACCTACAATGAGCAGTTCTTC,CASSRPRGTYNEQFF
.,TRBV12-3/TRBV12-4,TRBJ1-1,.,TGTGCCAGCGCGACAGGTGAAAACACTGAAGCTTTCTTT,CASATGENTEAFF
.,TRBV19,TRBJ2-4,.,TGTGCCAGTAGTCCAACAGGGTTAAACATTCAGTACTTC,CASSPTGLNIQYF
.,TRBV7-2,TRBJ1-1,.,TGTGCCGGGGGGCGGGGGGCTATTTCGAACACTGAAGCTTTCTTT,CAGGRGAISNTEAFF
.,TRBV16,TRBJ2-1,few,TGTGCCAGCAGCCAATATGGGGGCACCTACAATGAGCAGTTCTTC,CASSQYGGTYNEQFF
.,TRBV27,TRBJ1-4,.,TGTGCCAGCAAACACAACAGGCGTGCTAATGAAAAACTGTTTTTT,CASKHNRRANEKLFF
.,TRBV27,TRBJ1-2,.,TGTGCCAGCAGCCCTTGGGGAGGGGTTAACTATGGCTACACCTTT,CASSPWGGVNYGYTF
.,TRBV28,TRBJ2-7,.,TGTGCCAGCTCCCCCTGGGCAGTGGGTCTGCCCCTCGAGCAGTACTTC,CASSPWAVGLPLEQYF
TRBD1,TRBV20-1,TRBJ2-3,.,TGCAGTGCTCCCCAGGGACAGGGAGGCACAGATACGCAGTATTTT,CSAPQGQGGTDTQYF
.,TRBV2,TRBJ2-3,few,TGTGCCAGCAGTGATCCGGGCCACGTGAGCACAGATACGCAGTATTTT,CASSDPGHVSTDTQYF
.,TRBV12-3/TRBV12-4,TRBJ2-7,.,TGTGCCAGCAGTTTAGGGCGGAGCGGCTCCTACGAGCAGTACTTC,CASSLGRSGSYEQYF
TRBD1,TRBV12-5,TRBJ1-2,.,TGTGCTAGTGCCCACCCGGACAGGGACTATGGCTACACCTTC,CASAHPDRDYGYTF
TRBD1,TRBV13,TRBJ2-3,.,TGTGCCAGCAGCCCGGACAGGGGGCGCACAGATACGCAGTATTTT,CASSPDRGRTDTQYF
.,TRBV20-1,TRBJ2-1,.,TGCAGTGCCGGGGTGGGGCTTCGATCCTACAATGAGCAGTTCTTC,CSAGVGLRSYNEQFF
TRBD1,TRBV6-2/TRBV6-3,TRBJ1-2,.,TGTGCCAGCAGTTCGTCGGGACAGCGTACTACTAACTATGGCTACACCTTC,CASSSSGQRTTNYGYTF
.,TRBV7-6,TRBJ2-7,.,TGTGCCAGCAGCTTAGACCCCGGGCCTCCTATCTACGAGCAGTACTTC,CASSLDPGPPIYEQYF
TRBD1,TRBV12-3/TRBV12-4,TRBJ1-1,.,TGTGCCAGCAGTGTAGCCAGGGGGGATGAAGCTTTCTTT,CASSVARGDEAFF
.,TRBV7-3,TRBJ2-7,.,TGTGCCAGCAGCTTAAGCACGGAATACAATGAGCAGTACTTC,CASSLSTEYNEQYF
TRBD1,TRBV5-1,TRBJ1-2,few,TGCGCCAGCAGCTTGGGGGACAGTCCCTATGGCTACACCTTC,CASSLGDSPYGYTF
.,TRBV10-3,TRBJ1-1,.,TGTGCCATCAGTGGGGTGGGGGGAGGAAACACTGAAGCTTTCTTT,CAISGVGGGNTEAFF
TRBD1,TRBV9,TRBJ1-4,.,TGTGCCAGCAGCGCCTCGACAGGGGTTGCAACTAATGAAAAACTGTTTTTT,CASSASTGVATNEKLFF
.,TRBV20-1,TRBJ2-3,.,TGCAGTGCTCGCGACACCCCAACAGGGCGCGCAGATACGCAGTATTTT,CSARDTPTGRADTQYF